This TCR beta chain came from a study of Ad26.COV2.S vaccination and SARS-CoV-2 variants. Study context: Donor allocation was to the COV1001 Ad26.COV2.S trial arm. Broader study findings: TCR breadth and depth analyses may have underestimated total T cell responses. Spike-specific TCR breadth ran higher among vaccine recipients than placebo recipients.

Note on this clone: As yet, its antigen is unknown.

Germline loops: CDR1 MNHEY, CDR2 SVGAGI. Trimming removed 6 bases from V and 7 bases from J, with 16 bases in between. The CDR3 length is 14 residues. Treatment noted: around 19 received Ad26.COV2.S at low or high dose, single or two shots; a few received placebo; per-sample allocation not given. Collection of samples fell on day 63 after the first vaccine or placebo injection. Sequencing used immunoSEQ multiplex PCR; TCRdb keeps in-frame clones, though not all of them. This table has roughly 460,000 clones, 70% to 90% appearing once. The rearrangement links TRBV6-5 to TRBJ1-5, with D possibly TRBD1 on 6 matching bases. The sequenced sample was peripheral blood, obtained in a trial of Ad26.COV2.S vaccine versus placebo. The sequence derives from a person between 18 and 60 years old who received the Ad26.COV2.S COVID-19 vaccine or a placebo. The CDR3 protein is CASRTQGEGQPQHF. CDR3 in DNA: TGTGCCAGCAGAACACAGGGAGAGGGCCAGCCCCAGCATTTT.